A single sample gave rise to the 20 T cell receptor beta chains below, sequenced in a study of T cells in localized non-small cell lung cancer. Only in-frame clones appear in the TCRdb table, and some are missing; sequencing was by immunoSEQ multiplex PCR. The sample records 50,000 to 75,000 clones, roughly 89% being singletons. The sample consisted of peripheral blood, taken before any cancer treatment. Every receptor here comes from a man between 35 and 75 years old with stage I squamous cell lung carcinoma.

This clone has just one count. This chain links TRBV7-2 with TRBJ2-5; TRBD2 matches at 9 bases. Germline V gene data show CDR1 as SGHTA and CDR2 as FQGNSA. V shed 0 bases, J shed 3 bases, and the junction held 2 bases outside the gene matches. This CDR3 region has 15 residues. The CDR3 reads CASSLASSGEETQYF. The CDR3 coding sequence is TGTGCCAGCAGCTTAGCTTCTAGCGGGGAAGAGACCCAGTACTTC.

This chain uses TRBV7-8 with TRBJ2-2, with 11 bases identical to TRBD2. The CDR3 has 17 residues. Trimming cost V 5 bases and J 3 bases; bases outside gene matches: 8. Germline V gene sequence: CDR1 SGHVS, CDR2 FQNEAQ. Here the CDR3 DNA reads TGTGCCAGCAGCCCCGTAGCGGGAGGGCCTCACACCGGGGAGCTGTTTTTT. It encodes CASSPVAGGPHTGELFF.

Only one count was recorded for this clone. V usage is TRBV14 and J usage is TRBJ2-3; 8 bases align to TRBD1. CDR3 length: 17 amino acids. V was clipped by 4 bases and J by 2 bases; unmatched bases: 11. Germline V lookup: CDR1 SGHDN, CDR2 FVKESK. In DNA form, the CDR3 reads TGTGCCAGCAGCCTCAGACGGACAGGGACCCACACAGATACGCAGTATTTT. This sequence encodes CASSLRRTGTHTDTQYF.

The chain carries TRBV2 and TRBJ2-7; 13 bases line up with TRBD2. CDR3 length: 15 amino acids. V shed 5 bases, J shed 0 bases, and the junction held 1 base outside the gene matches. CDR1 SNHLY and CDR2 FYNNEI come from the germline V gene. CDR3 region: CASSRTSGSSYEQYF. CDR3 bases: TGTGCCAGCAGTCGGACTAGCGGGAGCTCCTACGAGCAGTACTTC.

The count of this clone is one. An end of the junction does not agree with germline; a read error may underlie this. The chain recombines TRBV27 with TRBJ2-3; D may match TRBD1 or TRBD2 (5 bases each). CDR3 length: 14 amino acids. Per germline, CDR1 MNHEY and CDR2 SMNVEV (reference sequence). The CDR3 region has the DNA TGTGCCAGCAGTTTAGTCGCAGGTGTCAGGGTACTAGGTTTT. This sequence encodes CASSLVAGVRVLGF.

CDR3 sequence reads: CSATGTDQNEQFF. CDR3 DNA: TGCAGCGCCACCGGGACAGACCAGAATGAGCAGTTCTTC. The chain recombines TRBV29-1 with TRBJ2-1, with 7 bases lining up with TRBD1. Germline V lookup: CDR1 SQVTM, CDR2 ANQGSEA. This CDR3 is 13 amino acids long. Trimming cost V 7 bases and J 7 bases; bases outside gene matches: 10.

The genes are TRBV5-1 and TRBJ2-5; D ambiguous. V was pared by 2 bases and J by 5 bases, with 16 bases between. Germline CDR1 reads SGHRS; CDR2 reads YFSETQ. The CDR3 is 15 amino acids. The CDR3 protein is CASSFSFRRPETQYF. CDR3 bases: TGCGCCAGCAGCTTCTCCTTCAGGCGTCCGGAGACCCAGTACTTC.

The rearrangement links TRBV11-2 to TRBJ1-4; D gene uncertain. Germline assignment: CDR1 SGHAT and CDR2 FQNNGV. V was shortened by 2 bases and J by 3 bases, with 10 bases between the two germline ends. The CDR3 is 15 amino acids. The CDR3 DNA sequence: TGTGCCAGCAGCTTATTTAAGATACCTAATGAAAAACTGTTTTTT. Translated, it gives CASSLFKIPNEKLFF.

In regard to this clone: The same CDR3 arises from other DNA sequences in this sample as well. The chain couples TRBV7-9 to TRBJ2-5, with D maybe TRBD1 (6 bases). This CDR3 spans 13 amino acids. V was cut by 5 bases and J by 5 bases, with 12 bases left in between. Germline CDR1 reads SEHNR; CDR2 reads FQNEAQ (reference sequence). DNA of the CDR3: TGTGCCAGCAGCCCCAGGGGCCCGGAGACCCAGTACTTC. It encodes CASSPRGPETQYF.

J is TRBJ2-1 and V is TRBV5-1; D remains ambiguous. The ends were cut back, 4 bases at V and 4 bases at J, with 18 bases in the middle. Germline V gives CDR1 SGHRS, CDR2 YFSETQ. This CDR3 has 16 amino acids. As DNA, the CDR3 is TGCGCCAGCAGCCCGTCACCGGGCCCCTTTTACAATGAGCAGTTCTTC. It codes for CASSPSPGPFYNEQFF. Drawing the rest from reference TRBV5-1 and TRBJ2-1, the complete variable domain is KAGVTQTPRYLIKTRGQQVTLSCSPISGHRSVSWYQQTPGQGLQFLFEYFSETQRNKGNFPGRFSGRQFSNSRSEMNVSTLELGDSALYLCASSPSPGPFYNEQFFGPGTRLTVL.

The table lists this clone with a count of one. The gene calls are TRBV4-3 and TRBJ1-5; D not certain. V was cut by 0 bases and J by 0 bases, with 6 bases left in between. CDR3 length equals 15 residues. Germline values: CDR1 LGHNA, CDR2 YSLEER. CDR3 DNA: TGCGCCAGCAGCCAAGAAACTTTTAGCAATCAGCCCCAGCATTTT. Translated: CASSQETFSNQPQHF.

The V and J genes are TRBV7-9 and TRBJ2-7; tentatively, D is TRBD1 (6 bases). There are 15 residues in the CDR3. Germline CDR1 and CDR2: SEHNR and FQNEAQ (reference sequence). Trimming took 5 bases from V and 6 from J, leaving 20 bases between them. The CDR3, as DNA: TGTGCCAGCAGCCCGTACTCCGGAGTAGGGGGCGAGCAGTACTTC. Protein product: CASSPYSGVGGEQYF.

This chain joins TRBV9 and TRBJ2-2; no clear D gene. V lost 5 bases to trimming and J lost 4 bases, with 15 bases between them. There are 15 residues in the CDR3. The V gene's germline CDR1 is SGDLS and CDR2 YYNGEE. CDR3 amino acids: CASSGQIAVTGELFF. The CDR3 DNA is TGTGCCAGCAGTGGCCAAATAGCCGTCACCGGGGAGCTGTTTTTT.

This clone is a singleton in its sample. The J gene is TRBJ2-7, the V gene TRBV2; D is undetermined. The CDR3 is 12 amino acids. Per the germline V gene, CDR1 is SNHLY and CDR2 is FYNNEI. With 3 bases removed from V and 1 base from J, the gap between germline ends came to 4 bases. The CDR3: CASSDESYEQYF. The DNA of the CDR3 is TGTGCCAGCAGTGATGAGTCCTACGAGCAGTACTTC. The full variable domain, in which reference TRBV2 and TRBJ2-7 provide the parts outside the CDR3, is EPEVTQTPSHQVTQMGQEVILRCVPISNHLYFYWYRQILGQKVEFLVSFYNNEISEKSEIFDDQFSVERPDGSNFTLKIRSTKLEDSAMYFCASSDESYEQYFGPGTRLTVT.

This chain links TRBV11-3 with TRBJ2-5; D may be TRBD1 (5 bases). This CDR3 is 15 amino acids long. Germline-derived CDR1 and CDR2 are SGHNT and YENEEA. V lost 1 base, J lost 5 bases, and 14 bases lay in between. The CDR3 loop is CASSLGAQARETQYF. The CDR3 DNA reads as TGTGCCAGCAGCTTAGGGGCACAGGCCCGCGAGACCCAGTACTTC.

The V and J genes are TRBV5-1 and TRBJ2-1; D is perhaps TRBD1 or TRBD2 (5 bases each). The germline gives CDR1 SGHRS, CDR2 YFSETQ. Trimming removed 0 bases at V and 9 bases at J, with 10 bases between. The CDR3 spans 13 residues. CDR3 DNA sequence: TGCGCCAGCAGCTTGGGGGACCTGGGTGAGCAGTTCTTC. It specifies CASSLGDLGEQFF.

This clone is a singleton in its sample. The V call is TRBV9, the J call TRBJ1-5, with a possible D match to TRBD1 (5 bases). Germline CDR1 reads SGDLS; CDR2 reads YYNGEE. There are 15 residues in the CDR3. Trimming left V 3 bases short and J 1 base short, with 11 bases between. DNA for the CDR3: TGTGCCAGCAGCGGGAGTGAGGGGAGCAATCAGCCCCAGCATTTT. It translates to CASSGSEGSNQPQHF.

V is TRBV25-1 and J is TRBJ2-1; D unclear. The V gene's germline CDR1 is MGHDK and CDR2 SYGVNS. The germline V and J ends were trimmed by 6 bases and 4 bases, with 7 bases remaining between them. CDR3 length equals 12 residues. For the CDR3, the DNA is TGTGCCAGCAGGCCCTCTTACAATGAGCAGTTCTTC. Its protein product is CASRPSYNEQFF.

The chain recombines TRBV5-6 with TRBJ2-2; 12 bases are a match to TRBD2. The CDR3 length is 17 residues. Trimming took 4 bases from V and 6 from J; bases not matched to a gene: 10. Germline V gives CDR1 SGHDT, CDR2 YYEEEE. CDR3 amino acids: CASSPRLGTSGPGELFF. The CDR3 DNA follows: TGTGCCAGCAGCCCCAGGCTCGGGACTAGCGGGCCCGGGGAGCTGTTTTTT.

The chain carries TRBV6-5 and TRBJ2-2; maybe TRBD2 (6 bases). Between the trimmed V and J ends, which lost 5 bases and 5 bases, there was a span of 9 bases. The CDR3 loop spans 13 amino acids. CDR1 is MNHEY and CDR2 is SVGAGI in the germline V gene. The CDR3 loop reads CASSPLATGELFF. The CDR3 DNA sequence: TGTGCCAGCAGTCCTCTAGCGACCGGGGAGCTGTTTTTT.